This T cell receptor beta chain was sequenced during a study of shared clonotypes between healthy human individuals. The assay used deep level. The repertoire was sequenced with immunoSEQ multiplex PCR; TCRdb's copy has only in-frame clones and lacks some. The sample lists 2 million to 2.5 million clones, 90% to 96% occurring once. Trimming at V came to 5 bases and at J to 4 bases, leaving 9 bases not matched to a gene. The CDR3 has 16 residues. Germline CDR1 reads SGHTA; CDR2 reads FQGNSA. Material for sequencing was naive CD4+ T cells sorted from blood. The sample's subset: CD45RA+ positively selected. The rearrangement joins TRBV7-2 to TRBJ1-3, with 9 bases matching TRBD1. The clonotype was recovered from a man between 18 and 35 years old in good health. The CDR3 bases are TGTGCCAGCAGCCGGGGACAGGGAGGAGGCGGAAACACCATATATTTT. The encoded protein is CASSRGQGGGGNTIYF.